One and the same sample provided the 4 T cell receptor beta chains below, sequenced in a study of T cells expressing NK-cell markers. TCRdb reanalyzed the 5' RACE reads and collapses them to one entry per CDR3 protein, without DNA. This sample's table reports 400,000 or so distinct CDR3 sequences. Sequenced input: blood T cells: a sorted CD56 or NKG2C T cell subset, CD4+ or CD8+ T cells, or bulk PBMC T cells (not recorded which). All receptors come from a woman aged 45-59 years in good health.

The chain recombines TRBV28 with TRBJ2-3; with no DNA, the TCRdb D assignment of TRBD2 cannot be verified. Germline CDR1 is MDHEN and CDR2 is SYDVKM. The CDR3 totals 16 residues. The CDR3 protein is CASSFRLAGGADTQYF.

V gene TRBV2 combines with J gene TRBJ2-7; TCRdb gives TRBD1 as the D gene, but with no DNA this cannot be confirmed. The germline CDR1 and CDR2 sequences are SNHLY and FYNNEI. This CDR3 has 15 amino acids. This CDR3 reads CASSEVGGGDYEQYF.

The chain uses TRBV29-1 and TRBJ2-1. CDR3 length: 14 amino acids. Germline V gene lookup returns CDR1 SQVTM and CDR2 ANQGSEA. This CDR3 is CSVELRGLYNEQFF.

V usage is TRBV12-3 or TRBV12-4 and J usage is TRBJ2-7; TCRdb returns TRBD1, unconfirmable since there is no DNA. The CDR3 sequence is 13 residues long. CDR3 in amino acids: CASSPAGGAGQYF.